Presented here are 15 T cell receptor beta chains from one specimen sequenced in a study of vaccination effects on CD4 cells after COVID-19. ViraFEST used viral peptide pools to expand antigen-specific CD4+ T cells before sequencing. At the end of more than 8 days of culture, CD4+ T cells were isolated. Convalescent patients had PCR-confirmed SARS-CoV-2 infection between March and December 2020. Antigens for these TCRs are unknown. Clones were sequenced by immunoSEQ multiplex PCR, and TCRdb holds only the in-frame ones, with some missing. The sample comprises 30,000 to 35,000 clones, 70% to 85% of which are singletons, and more than 25% rests with the top ten. Sequenced material: CD4+ T cells from PBMCs cultured with a peptide pool, taken before COVID-19 vaccination. These TCRs come from a human donor who had a prior SARS-CoV-2 infection.

The CDR3 DNA sequence: TGTGCCAGCAGCTTGGGATTCGGGACAGGGATCACAGATACGCAGTATTTT. Amino acids: CASSLGFGTGITDTQYF. The chain has TRBV5-6 and TRBJ2-3, with 9 bases identical to TRBD1. V gave up 0 bases and J gave up 2 bases; unmatched junction bases: 7. The CDR3 contains 17 residues. Germline assignment: CDR1 SGHDT and CDR2 YYEEEE.

The chain joins TRBV6-5 to TRBJ2-5, with D maybe TRBD1 (6 bases). The CDR3 is 13 amino acids. Germline loops: CDR1 MNHEY, CDR2 SVGAGI. The V end lost 9 bases, the J end lost 2 bases, and 13 bases lay between the germline ends. The CDR3 sequence is CASSTGIQETQYF. DNA of the CDR3: TGTGCCAGTAGTACAGGGATACAAGAGACCCAGTACTTC.

This chain links TRBV6-5 with TRBJ2-1, with 9 bases aligning to TRBD2. This CDR3 is built from 15 residues. Trimming cost V 6 bases and J 5 bases; bases outside gene matches: 8. Germline CDR1 reads MNHEY; CDR2 reads SVGAGI. The CDR3 here is CASRGSGSADNEQFF. CDR3 nucleotide sequence: TGTGCCAGCAGAGGTAGCGGGAGTGCTGACAATGAGCAGTTCTTC.

The chain combines TRBV7-8 with TRBJ2-1, with D unclear. The V end was cut by 2 bases, the J end by 0 bases, with 8 bases between. Germline lookup yields CDR1 SGHVS and CDR2 FQNEAQ. This CDR3 is 15 amino acids long. The CDR3 sequence: CASSLRPGSYNEQFF. The CDR3 region has the DNA TGTGCCAGCAGCTTACGGCCGGGCTCCTACAATGAGCAGTTCTTC.

J is TRBJ2-1 and V is TRBV9, with 13 bases matching TRBD2. This CDR3 contains 14 residues. V dropped 3 bases and J dropped 9; count of bases not matched to a gene: 3. CDR1 is SGDLS and CDR2 is YYNGEE in the germline V gene. CDR3 DNA: TGTGCCAGCAGCGCGCGGACTAGCGGGGGTGAGCAGTTCTTC. It codes for CASSARTSGGEQFF. The complete variable domain, with remaining parts taken from reference TRBV9 and TRBJ2-1, reads DSGVTQTPKHLITATGQRVTLRCSPRSGDLSVYWYQQSLDQGLQFLIQYYNGEERAKGNILERFSAQQFPDLHSELNLSSLELGDSALYFCASSARTSGGEQFFGPGTRLTVL.

The chain combines TRBV5-1 with TRBJ2-5; TRBD2 agrees at 8 bases. Germline V gene data show CDR1 as SGHRS and CDR2 as YFSETQ. The CDR3 loop spans 15 amino acids. The V and J ends lost 0 bases and 4 bases, in that order; junction bases with no gene match: 5. The CDR3 loop is CASSLGGGPIETQYF. The CDR3 bases are TGCGCCAGCAGCTTGGGCGGGGGGCCCATAGAGACCCAGTACTTC.

The chain links TRBV4-2 to TRBJ2-3; D is perhaps TRBD1 or TRBD2 (5 bases each). The CDR3 has 18 residues. CDR1 is LGHNA and CDR2 is YNFKEQ in the germline V gene. With 4 bases removed from V and 1 base from J, the gap between germline ends came to 21 bases. CDR3 region: CASSPQLFPGGGTDTQYF. CDR3 DNA: TGTGCCAGCAGCCCACAGCTGTTTCCTGGGGGAGGCACAGATACGCAGTATTTT.

This chain connects TRBV9 to TRBJ1-1; D is ambiguous. Germline lookup yields CDR1 SGDLS and CDR2 YYNGEE. V lost 0 bases, J lost 2 bases, and 8 bases lay in between. The CDR3 contains 14 residues. The CDR3 DNA sequence: TGTGCCAGCAGCGTAGGAGGGCCTAACACTGAAGCTTTCTTT. It encodes CASSVGGPNTEAFF.

This chain uses TRBV5-5 with TRBJ1-4; weak D call: TRBD1 (5 bases). The V end was cut by 0 bases, the J end by 8 bases, with 11 bases between. CDR3 length: 14 residues. Germline V gives CDR1 SGHKS, CDR2 YYEKEE (reference sequence). The CDR3 protein is CASSLGGDGEKLFF. CDR3 in DNA: TGTGCCAGCAGCTTGGGGGGGGACGGGGAAAAACTGTTTTTT. Full variable domain (remainder filled in from reference TRBV5-5 and TRBJ1-4): DAGVTQSPTHLIKTRGQQVTLRCSPISGHKSVSWYQQVLGQGPQFIFQYYEKEERGRGNFPDRFSARQFPNYSSELNVNALLLGDSALYLCASSLGGDGEKLFFGSGTQLSVL.

This chain links TRBV5-5 with TRBJ2-5; 8 positions match TRBD2. CDR1 and CDR2 from the germline V gene are SGHKS and YYEKEE (reference sequence). The CDR3 covers 16 residues. The V and J ends lost 1 base and 5 bases, in that order; junction bases with no gene match: 10. The CDR3 region is CASSLRTSWAVETQYF. The CDR3 bases are TGTGCCAGCAGCTTGAGGACTAGCTGGGCGGTGGAGACCCAGTACTTC.

The table lists this clone with a few counts. The chain uses TRBV6-2 or TRBV6-3 and TRBJ2-2; no reliable D call. Germline CDR1 is MNHEY and CDR2 is SVGEGT. This CDR3 contains 12 residues. V was shortened by 2 bases and J by 7 bases, with 5 bases between the two germline ends. Written as DNA, the CDR3 is TGTGCCAGCAGTTACAGGGTCGGGGAGCTGTTTTTT. Its translation is CASSYRVGELFF.

The chain couples TRBV6-1 to TRBJ2-5; 8 positions agree with TRBD1. The V gene's germline CDR1 is MNHNS and CDR2 SASEGT. Trimming at V came to 4 bases and at J to 5 bases, leaving 12 bases not matched to a gene. The CDR3 totals 16 residues. CDR3 in DNA: TGTGCCAGCAGTGCCTTTCCTGACAGGGGCGGGGAGACCCAGTACTTC. Encoded protein: CASSAFPDRGGETQYF.

The rearrangement links TRBV11-2 to TRBJ2-2; unclear D gene. CDR3 length equals 15 residues. CDR1 SGHAT and CDR2 FQNNGV come from the germline V gene. V lost 1 base and J 6 bases, leaving 12 bases between the germline ends. CDR3 sequence (DNA): TGTGCCAGCAGCTTAGTCCTGAGCTCTTCCGGGGAGCTGTTTTTT. Amino acids: CASSLVLSSSGELFF.

The rearrangement uses TRBV5-4 and TRBJ1-2; D is perhaps TRBD1 (5 bases). CDR3 length equals 16 residues. V was cut by 5 bases and J by 1 base, with 18 bases left in between. CDR1 is SGHNT, CDR2 YYREEE, per germline (reference sequence). CDR3 region: CASRLRAGGYNYGYTF. In DNA, the CDR3 is TGTGCCAGCAGGCTTCGCGCCGGGGGATATAACTATGGCTACACCTTC.

The chain couples TRBV5-4 to TRBJ2-2; TRBD2 matches at 16 bases. CDR1 SGHNT and CDR2 YYREEE come from the germline V gene (reference sequence). The CDR3 loop spans 17 amino acids. The V and J ends lost 3 bases and 7 bases, in that order; junction bases with no gene match: 6. This CDR3 reads CASSWGLAGGPGGELFF. Here the CDR3 DNA reads TGTGCCAGCAGCTGGGGACTAGCGGGGGGGCCTGGCGGGGAGCTGTTTTTT.